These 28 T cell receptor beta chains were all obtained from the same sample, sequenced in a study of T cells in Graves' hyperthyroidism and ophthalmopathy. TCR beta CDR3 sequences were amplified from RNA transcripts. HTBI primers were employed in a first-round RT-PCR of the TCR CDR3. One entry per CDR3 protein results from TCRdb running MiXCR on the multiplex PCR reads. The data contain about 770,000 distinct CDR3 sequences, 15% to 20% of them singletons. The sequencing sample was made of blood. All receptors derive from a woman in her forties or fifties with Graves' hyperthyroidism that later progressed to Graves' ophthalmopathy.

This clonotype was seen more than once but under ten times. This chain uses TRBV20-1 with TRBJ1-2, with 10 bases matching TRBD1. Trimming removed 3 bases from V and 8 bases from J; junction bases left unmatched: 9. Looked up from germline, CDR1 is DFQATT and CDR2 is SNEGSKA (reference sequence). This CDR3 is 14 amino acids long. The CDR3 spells CSASPTDRGRGYTF. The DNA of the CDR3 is TGCAGTGCTAGCCCGACTGACAGGGGGCGCGGCTACACCTTC.

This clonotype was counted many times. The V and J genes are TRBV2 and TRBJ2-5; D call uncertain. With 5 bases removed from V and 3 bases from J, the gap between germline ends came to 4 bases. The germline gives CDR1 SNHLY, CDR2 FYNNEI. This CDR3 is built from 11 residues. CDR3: CASSIKETQYF. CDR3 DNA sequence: TGTGCCAGCAGTATAAAAGAGACCCAGTACTTC.

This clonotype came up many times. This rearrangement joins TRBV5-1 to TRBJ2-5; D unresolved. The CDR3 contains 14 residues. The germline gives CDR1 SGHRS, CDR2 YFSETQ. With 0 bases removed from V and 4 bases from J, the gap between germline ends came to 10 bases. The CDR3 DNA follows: TGCGCCAGCAGCTTGGAACTAAGCGCAGAGACCCAGTACTTC. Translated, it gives CASSLELSAETQYF.

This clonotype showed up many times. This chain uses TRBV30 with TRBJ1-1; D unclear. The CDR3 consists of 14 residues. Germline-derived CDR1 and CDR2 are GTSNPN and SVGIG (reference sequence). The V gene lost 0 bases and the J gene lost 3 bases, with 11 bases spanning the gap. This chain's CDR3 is CAWSVQPGYTEAFF. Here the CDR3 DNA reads TGTGCCTGGAGTGTACAGCCGGGTTACACTGAAGCTTTCTTT.

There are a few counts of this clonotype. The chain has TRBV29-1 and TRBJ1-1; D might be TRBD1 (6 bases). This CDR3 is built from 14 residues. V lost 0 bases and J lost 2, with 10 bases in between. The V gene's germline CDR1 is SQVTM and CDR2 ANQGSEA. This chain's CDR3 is CSVEDWTANTEAFF. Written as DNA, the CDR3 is TGCAGCGTTGAAGATTGGACAGCTAACACTGAAGCTTTCTTT.

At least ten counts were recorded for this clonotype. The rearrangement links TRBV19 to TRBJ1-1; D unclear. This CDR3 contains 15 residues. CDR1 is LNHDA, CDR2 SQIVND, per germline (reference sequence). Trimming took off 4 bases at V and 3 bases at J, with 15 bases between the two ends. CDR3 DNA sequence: TGTGCCAGTAGTAGTCCGGGCCTCGGGGACACTGAAGCTTTCTTT. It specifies CASSSPGLGDTEAFF.

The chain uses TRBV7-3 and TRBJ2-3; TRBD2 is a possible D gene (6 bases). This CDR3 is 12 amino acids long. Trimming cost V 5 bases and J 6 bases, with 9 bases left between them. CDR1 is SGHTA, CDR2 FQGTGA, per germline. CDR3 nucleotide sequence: TGTGCCAGCAGCCACGGAGGGGATACGCAGTATTTT. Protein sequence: CASSHGGDTQYF. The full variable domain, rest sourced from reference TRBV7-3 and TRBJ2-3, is GAGVSQTPSNKVTEKGKYVELRCDPISGHTALYWYRQSLGQGPEFLIYFQGTGAADDSGLPNDRFFAVRPEGSVSTLKIQRTERGDSAVYLCASSHGGDTQYFGPGTRLTVL.

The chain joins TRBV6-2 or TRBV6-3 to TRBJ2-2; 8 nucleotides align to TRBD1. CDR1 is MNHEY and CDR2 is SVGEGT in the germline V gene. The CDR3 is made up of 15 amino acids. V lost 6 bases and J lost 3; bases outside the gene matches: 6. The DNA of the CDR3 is TGTGCCAGCAGGCGCAGGGGGCTCGACACCGGGGAGCTGTTTTTT. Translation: CASRRRGLDTGELFF.

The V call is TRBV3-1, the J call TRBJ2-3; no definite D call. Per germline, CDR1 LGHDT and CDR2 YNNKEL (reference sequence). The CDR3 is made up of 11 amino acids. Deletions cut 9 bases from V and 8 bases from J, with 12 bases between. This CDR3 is CASFPVGTQYF. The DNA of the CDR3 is TGTGCCAGTTTCCCTGTCGGTACGCAGTATTTT.

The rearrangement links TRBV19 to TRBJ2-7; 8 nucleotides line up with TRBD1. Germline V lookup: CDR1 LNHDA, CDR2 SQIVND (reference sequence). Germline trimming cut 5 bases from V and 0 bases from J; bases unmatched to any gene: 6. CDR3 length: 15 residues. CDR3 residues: CASSPDRGSSYEQYF. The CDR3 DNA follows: TGTGCCAGTAGTCCCGACAGGGGCAGCTCCTACGAGCAGTACTTC.

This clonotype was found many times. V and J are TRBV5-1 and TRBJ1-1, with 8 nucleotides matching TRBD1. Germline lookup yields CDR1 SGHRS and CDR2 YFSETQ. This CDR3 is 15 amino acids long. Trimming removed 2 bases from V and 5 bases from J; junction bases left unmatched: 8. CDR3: CASSLGQGQWTEAFF. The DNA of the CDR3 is TGCGCCAGCAGCTTAGGACAGGGCCAGTGGACTGAAGCTTTCTTT.

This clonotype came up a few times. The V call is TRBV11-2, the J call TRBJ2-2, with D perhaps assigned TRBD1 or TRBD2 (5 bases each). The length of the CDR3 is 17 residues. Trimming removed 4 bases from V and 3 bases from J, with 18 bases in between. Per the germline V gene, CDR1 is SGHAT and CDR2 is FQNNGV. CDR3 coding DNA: TGTGCCAGCAGCTGGGGACGGCGGTCAAAGTACACCGGGGAGCTGTTTTTT. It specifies CASSWGRRSKYTGELFF.

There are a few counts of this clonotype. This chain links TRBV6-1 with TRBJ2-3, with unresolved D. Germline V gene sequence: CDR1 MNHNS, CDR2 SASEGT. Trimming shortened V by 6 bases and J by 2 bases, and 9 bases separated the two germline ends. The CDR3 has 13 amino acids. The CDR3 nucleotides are TGTGCCAGCAGCGGTGGAGTCACAGATACGCAGTATTTT. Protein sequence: CASSGGVTDTQYF.

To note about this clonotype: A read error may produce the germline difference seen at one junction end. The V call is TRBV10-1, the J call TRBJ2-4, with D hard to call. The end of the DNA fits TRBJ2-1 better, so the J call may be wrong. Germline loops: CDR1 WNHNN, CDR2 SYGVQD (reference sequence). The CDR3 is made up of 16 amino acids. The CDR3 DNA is TGCGTCAGCAGTGAGACGCCCCGTGGAGCCAAAAACATTCAGTTCTTC. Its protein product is CVSSETPRGAKNIQFF.

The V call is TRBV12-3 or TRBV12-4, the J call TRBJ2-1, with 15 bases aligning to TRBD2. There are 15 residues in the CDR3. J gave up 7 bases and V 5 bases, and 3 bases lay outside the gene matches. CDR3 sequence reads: CASSTGTSGGNEQFF. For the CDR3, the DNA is TGTGCCAGCAGTACCGGGACTAGCGGGGGGAATGAGCAGTTCTTC.

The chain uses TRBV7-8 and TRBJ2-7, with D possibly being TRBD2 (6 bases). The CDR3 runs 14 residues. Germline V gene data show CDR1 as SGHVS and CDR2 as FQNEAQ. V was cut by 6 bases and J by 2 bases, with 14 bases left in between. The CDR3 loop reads CASSSRLDAYEQYF. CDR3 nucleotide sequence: TGTGCCAGCAGTAGTCGACTAGATGCCTACGAGCAGTACTTC.

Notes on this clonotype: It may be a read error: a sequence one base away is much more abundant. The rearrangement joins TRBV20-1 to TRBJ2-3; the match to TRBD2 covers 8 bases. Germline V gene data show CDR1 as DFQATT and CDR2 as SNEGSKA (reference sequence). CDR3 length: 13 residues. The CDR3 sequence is CSLRAGGTDTQYF. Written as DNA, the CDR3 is TGCAGCCTCCGAGCGGGGGGCACAGATACGCAGTATTTT.

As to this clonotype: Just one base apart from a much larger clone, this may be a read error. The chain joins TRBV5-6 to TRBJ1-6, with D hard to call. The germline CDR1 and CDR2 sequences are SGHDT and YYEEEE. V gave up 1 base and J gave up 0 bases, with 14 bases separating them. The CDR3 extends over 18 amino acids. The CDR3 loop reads CASSLRPSRISYNSPLHF. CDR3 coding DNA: TGTGCCAGCAGCTTGCGGCCCTCTAGGATCTCCTATAATTCACCCCTCCACTTT. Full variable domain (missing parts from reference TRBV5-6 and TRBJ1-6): DAGVTQSPTHLIKTRGQQVTLRCSPKSGHDTVSWYQQALGQGPQFIFQYYEEEERQRGNFPDRFSGHQFPNYSSELNVNALLLGDSALYLCASSLRPSRISYNSPLHFGNGTRLTVT.

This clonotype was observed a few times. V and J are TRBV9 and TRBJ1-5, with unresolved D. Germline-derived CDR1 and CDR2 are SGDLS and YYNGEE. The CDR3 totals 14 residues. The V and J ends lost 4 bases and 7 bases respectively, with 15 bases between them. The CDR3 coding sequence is TGTGCCAGCAGCACCGGACCTGTAGCGCAGCCCCAGCATTTT. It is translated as CASSTGPVAQPQHF.

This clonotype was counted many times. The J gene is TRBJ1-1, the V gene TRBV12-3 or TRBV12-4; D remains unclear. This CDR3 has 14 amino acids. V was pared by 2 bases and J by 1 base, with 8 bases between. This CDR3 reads CASSLFSKNTEAFF. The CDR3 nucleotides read TGTGCCAGCAGTTTATTTTCAAAGAACACTGAAGCTTTCTTT.

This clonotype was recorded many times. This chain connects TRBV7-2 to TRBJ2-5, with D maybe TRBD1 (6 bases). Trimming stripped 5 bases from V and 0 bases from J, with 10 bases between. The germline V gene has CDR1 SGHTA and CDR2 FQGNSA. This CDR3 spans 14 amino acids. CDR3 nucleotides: TGTGCCAGCAGCGACCGGGACAACCAAGAGACCCAGTACTTC. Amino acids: CASSDRDNQETQYF.

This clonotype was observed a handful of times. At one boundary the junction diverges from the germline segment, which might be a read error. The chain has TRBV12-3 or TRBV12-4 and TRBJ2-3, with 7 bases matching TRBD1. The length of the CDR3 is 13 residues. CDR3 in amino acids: CTSRSTGEDTQYF. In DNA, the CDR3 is TGTACCAGCAGATCCACAGGGGAGGATACGCAGTATTTT.

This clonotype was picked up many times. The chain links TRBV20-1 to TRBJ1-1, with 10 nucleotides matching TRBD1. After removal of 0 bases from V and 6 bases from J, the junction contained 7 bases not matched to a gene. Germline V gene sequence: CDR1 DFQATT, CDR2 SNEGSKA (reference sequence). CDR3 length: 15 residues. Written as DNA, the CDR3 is TGCAGTGCTAGAGATCCGGGGACAGGGGTGGCTGAAGCTTTCTTT. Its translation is CSARDPGTGVAEAFF.

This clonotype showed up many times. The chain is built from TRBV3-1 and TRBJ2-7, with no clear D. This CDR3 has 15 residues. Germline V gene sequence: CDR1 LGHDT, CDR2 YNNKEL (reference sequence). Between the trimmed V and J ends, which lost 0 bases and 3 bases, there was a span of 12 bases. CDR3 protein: CASSQDRDLGYEQYF. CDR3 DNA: TGTGCCAGCAGCCAAGATAGGGATTTAGGCTACGAGCAGTACTTC.

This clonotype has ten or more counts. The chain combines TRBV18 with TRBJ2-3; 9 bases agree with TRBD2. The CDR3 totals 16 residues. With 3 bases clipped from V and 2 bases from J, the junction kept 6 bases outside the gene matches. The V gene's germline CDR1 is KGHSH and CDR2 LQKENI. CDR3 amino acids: CASSPPVAGDTDTQYF. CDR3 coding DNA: TGTGCCAGCTCACCGCCGGTAGCGGGGGACACAGATACGCAGTATTTT.

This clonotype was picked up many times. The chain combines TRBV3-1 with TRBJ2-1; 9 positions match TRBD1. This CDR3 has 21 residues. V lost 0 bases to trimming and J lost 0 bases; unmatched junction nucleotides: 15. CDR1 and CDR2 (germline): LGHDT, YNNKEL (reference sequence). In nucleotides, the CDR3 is TGTGCCAGCAGCCAAGATGAGACAGGGGGTATTACTTTCAGCTCCTACAATGAGCAGTTCTTC. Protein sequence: CASSQDETGGITFSSYNEQFF.

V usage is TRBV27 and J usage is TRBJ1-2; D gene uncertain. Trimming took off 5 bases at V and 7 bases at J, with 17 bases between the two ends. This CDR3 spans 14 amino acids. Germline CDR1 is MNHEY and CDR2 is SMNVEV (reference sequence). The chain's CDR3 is CASSPRTTPGGYTF. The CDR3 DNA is TGTGCCAGCAGTCCCCGGACCACCCCGGGTGGCTACACCTTC.

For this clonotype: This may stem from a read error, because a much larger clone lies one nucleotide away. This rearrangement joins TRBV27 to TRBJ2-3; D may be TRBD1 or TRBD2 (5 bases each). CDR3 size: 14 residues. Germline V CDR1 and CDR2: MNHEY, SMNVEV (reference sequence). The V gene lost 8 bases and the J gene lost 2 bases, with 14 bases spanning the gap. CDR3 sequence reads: CASRLVGTTDTQYF. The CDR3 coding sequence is TGTGCCAGCCGCTTAGTGGGGACCACAGATACGCAGTATTTT.